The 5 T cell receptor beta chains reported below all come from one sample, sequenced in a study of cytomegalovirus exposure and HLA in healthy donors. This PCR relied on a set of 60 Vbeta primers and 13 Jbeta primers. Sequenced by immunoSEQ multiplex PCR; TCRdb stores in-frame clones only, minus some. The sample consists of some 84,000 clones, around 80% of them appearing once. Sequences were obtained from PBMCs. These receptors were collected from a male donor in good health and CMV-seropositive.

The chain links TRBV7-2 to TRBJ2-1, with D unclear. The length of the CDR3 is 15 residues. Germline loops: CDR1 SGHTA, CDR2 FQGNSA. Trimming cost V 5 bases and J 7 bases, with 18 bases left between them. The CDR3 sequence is CASSETFTLGNEQFF. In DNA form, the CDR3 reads TGTGCCAGCAGCGAGACTTTCACCCTTGGGAATGAGCAGTTCTTC.

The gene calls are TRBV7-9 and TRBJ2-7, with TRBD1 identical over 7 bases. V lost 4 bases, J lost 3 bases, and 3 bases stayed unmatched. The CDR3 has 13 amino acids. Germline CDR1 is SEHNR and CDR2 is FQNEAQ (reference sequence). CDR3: CASSYGTVYEQYF. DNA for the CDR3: TGTGCCAGCAGCTATGGGACAGTCTACGAGCAGTACTTC.

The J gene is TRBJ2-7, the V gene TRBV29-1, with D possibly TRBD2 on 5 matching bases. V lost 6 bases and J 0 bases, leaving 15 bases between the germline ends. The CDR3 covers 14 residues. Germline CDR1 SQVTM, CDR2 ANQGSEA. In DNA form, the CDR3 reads TGCAGCGTCCTCGGGGTAGCGAGCTCCTACGAGCAGTACTTC. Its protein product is CSVLGVASSYEQYF.

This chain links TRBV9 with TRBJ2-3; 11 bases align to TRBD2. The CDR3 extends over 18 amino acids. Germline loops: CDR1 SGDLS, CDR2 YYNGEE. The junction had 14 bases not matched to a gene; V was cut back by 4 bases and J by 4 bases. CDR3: CASSPPLAGGPRSDTQYF. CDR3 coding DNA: TGTGCCAGCAGCCCCCCGTTAGCGGGAGGGCCTAGGTCAGATACGCAGTATTTT.

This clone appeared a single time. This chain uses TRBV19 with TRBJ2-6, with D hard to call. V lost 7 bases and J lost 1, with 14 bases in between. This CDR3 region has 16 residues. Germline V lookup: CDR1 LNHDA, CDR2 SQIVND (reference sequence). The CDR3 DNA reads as TGTGCCAGTACCCTGCAAACAGTTTCTGGGGCCAACGTCCTGACTTTC. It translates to CASTLQTVSGANVLTF.